Listed below are T cell receptor beta chains from one sample, sequenced in a study of blood T cell repertoires in COVID-19. TCRdb keeps only in-frame clones here, not all; method: immunoSEQ multiplex PCR. The sample has approximately 270,000 clones, more than 75% seen once. The sample consisted of peripheral blood. Source of these receptors: a man in his forties with active or convalescent COVID-19. Both conserved end residues are part of each CDR3. The order of the fields is V gene, D gene, J gene, clone size, CDR3 DNA, CDR3 protein. The D gene is left open where the match is weak. Clone size is shown for a subset of rows, as once, few, many or a class of expanded clone.

TRBV7-9	-	TRBJ1-1	-	TGTGCCAGCAGCACACAGGGCATGAACACTGAAGCTTTCTTT	CASSTQGMNTEAFF
TRBV6-2/TRBV6-3	-	TRBJ2-3	-	TGTGCCAGCAGTTACCCGGGACTCAGCACAGATACGCAGTATTTT	CASSYPGLSTDTQYF
TRBV6-5	TRBD1	TRBJ1-5	-	TGTGCCACGAGGGACAGAGGGCCTAATCAGCCCCAGCATTTT	CATRDRGPNQPQHF
TRBV5-1	TRBD1	TRBJ1-1	few	TGCGCCAGCAGGCGGGGACAGGGGGCCCCTGGGGGTGAAGCTTTCTTT	CASRRGQGAPGGEAFF
TRBV12-3/TRBV12-4	TRBD1	TRBJ2-5	once	TGTGCCAGCCAGGGACAGCAAGAGACCCAGTACTTC	CASQGQQETQYF
TRBV12-3/TRBV12-4	-	TRBJ2-5	-	TGTGCCACCGCCCGGGAAGAGACCCAGTACTTC	CATAREETQYF
TRBV10-1	-	TRBJ2-7	-	TGCGCCAGCAGTGAGGGACAGCCCTACGAGCAGTACTTC	CASSEGQPYEQYF
TRBV5-1	TRBD2	TRBJ2-5	-	TGCGCCACCCAGCTAAGCGGGGGAGAAGAGACCCAGTACTTC	CATQLSGGEETQYF
TRBV12-3/TRBV12-4	-	TRBJ2-7	few	TGTGCCAGCAGTTTGAGGGTCGAGCAGTACTTC	CASSLRVEQYF
TRBV6-5	-	TRBJ2-3	-	TGTGCCAGCAGTTACCCCGGGAGCTCCGCGGTTTTT	CASSYPGSSAVF
TRBV4-1	TRBD1	TRBJ1-1	-	TGCGCCAGCAACATTGTGGGCCCCGGTTGGGACAGGGGGACTGAAGCTTTCTTT	CASNIVGPGWDRGTEAFF
TRBV11-2	-	TRBJ2-5	-	TGTGCCAGCAGCTTCGGAGAGACCCAGTACTTC	CASSFGETQYF
TRBV5-5	-	TRBJ2-3	-	TGTGCCAGCAGCTTCCTACCAGATACGCAGTATTTT	CASSFLPDTQYF
TRBV6-5	TRBD1	TRBJ1-6	-	TGTGCCAGCAGGCCGGGACAGGGGGGTTCACCCCTCCACTTT	CASRPGQGGSPLHF
TRBV4-1	TRBD2	TRBJ2-1	-	TGCGCCAGCAGCCAAGAGGGGTCTAGCGGAGCCTACAATGAGCAGTTCTTC	CASSQEGSSGAYNEQFF
TRBV5-1	TRBD2	TRBJ2-1	-	TGCGCCAGCAGCTTGTTAACTAGCGGAGATGAGCAGTTCTTC	CASSLLTSGDEQFF
TRBV6-4	-	TRBJ1-6	-	TGTGCCAGCAAAGACAAGGGGCGCCGGAAAGTCTCACCCCTCCACTTT	CASKDKGRRKVSPLHF
TRBV4-1	TRBD2	TRBJ2-7	once	TGCGCCAGCAGCCAAGTGGGGGGGGACCTTCGGCAGTACTTC	CASSQVGGDLRQYF
TRBV2	TRBD1	TRBJ1-5	few	TGTGCCAGCAGTCGGACAGGGGCTCAGCCCCAGCATTTT	CASSRTGAQPQHF
TRBV5-1	-	TRBJ2-7	once	TGCGCCAGCAGCATCGGGACAATCCTCTCCTACGAGCAGTACTTC	CASSIGTILSYEQYF
TRBV24-1	TRBD1	TRBJ2-2	-	TGTGCCACCAGTGTCCCCTCAGGGGGCAGGCTGTTTTTT	CATSVPSGGRLFF
TRBV7-6	-	TRBJ1-1	-	TGTGCCAGCAGCTTAGGAGGAGGGCCGAACACTGAAGCTTTCTTT	CASSLGGGPNTEAFF
TRBV5-4	-	TRBJ2-2	once	TGTGCCAGCAGCTTGGAAGCTCACTCAAACACCGGGGAGCTGTTTTTT	CASSLEAHSNTGELFF
TRBV28	-	TRBJ1-5	-	TGTGCCAGCAGTTTCAGGGGTCCCCAGCATTTT	CASSFRGPQHF
TRBV29-1	TRBD1	TRBJ2-7	once	TGCAGCGTTGAAAAAATACAGGGGCCGGACTACGAGCAGTACTTC	CSVEKIQGPDYEQYF
TRBV25-1	-	TRBJ1-4	-	TGTGCCAGCAGCCCCGCAACTAATGAAAAACTGTTTTTT	CASSPATNEKLFF
TRBV19	TRBD2	TRBJ2-1	-	TGTGCCAGTAGTATGCTAGCGGGAAGGGGTGAGCAGTTCTTC	CASSMLAGRGEQFF
TRBV30	TRBD1	TRBJ1-3	-	TGTGCCTTGGACAGGGGCTCACCTTCACCTGGAAACACCATATATTTT	CALDRGSPSPGNTIYF
TRBV6-2/TRBV6-3	-	TRBJ1-5	-	TGTGCCAGCAGTTACAGCGCGGGAAGATTCCAGCCCCAGCATTTT	CASSYSAGRFQPQHF
TRBV7-9	TRBD1	TRBJ1-5	once	TGTGCCAGCAGCTTAGGCAAGGGGGCCTTTCAGCCCCAGCATTTT	CASSLGKGAFQPQHF
TRBV9	-	TRBJ2-3	-	TGTGCCAGCAGCGTAGTTGGCGGTAGCACAGATACGCAGTATTTT	CASSVVGGSTDTQYF
TRBV6-1	-	TRBJ1-1	-	TGTGCCAGCAGTGACAACAGGATGAACACTGAAGCTTTCTTT	CASSDNRMNTEAFF
TRBV19	TRBD1	TRBJ2-1	once	TGTGCCAGTGGACCCGGGACAGGGGCCTACAATGAGCAGTTCTTC	CASGPGTGAYNEQFF
TRBV5-1	-	TRBJ1-4	once	TGCGCCAGCAGCTTGGCAGACGGAGGGGATGAAAAACTGTTTTTT	CASSLADGGDEKLFF
TRBV6-5	-	TRBJ1-6	few	TGTGCCAGCAATTCGGTGAATTCACCCCTCCACTTT	CASNSVNSPLHF
TRBV27	TRBD2	TRBJ2-1	-	TGTGCCAGCAGTTTTCTAGCGGGGGACAATGAGCAGTTCTTC	CASSFLAGDNEQFF
TRBV5-1	TRBD2	TRBJ2-1	once	TGCGCCAGCAGCGAACCATGGACTAGCGGGGGGGCAGGTGAGCAGTTCTTC	CASSEPWTSGGAGEQFF
TRBV11-2	TRBD1	TRBJ1-6	-	TGTGCCAGCAGCGAAGGACAGGGTACCTCACCCCTCCACTTT	CASSEGQGTSPLHF
TRBV10-2	-	TRBJ1-4	-	TGCGCCAGCGGTCGCCGCCAAAGGGGTGAAAAACTGTTTTTT	CASGRRQRGEKLFF
TRBV5-6	TRBD2	TRBJ2-5	-	TGTGCCAGCAGAGTTTGGGGTAGCGGGGGGCACCAAGAGACCCAGTACTTC	CASRVWGSGGHQETQYF
TRBV13	TRBD2	TRBJ2-5	few	TGTGCCAGCAGCTTAAGGGCGGGAGCTGAGGAGACCCAGTACTTC	CASSLRAGAEETQYF
TRBV12-5	-	TRBJ2-7	-	TGTGCTAGTGGTTTGACTGGGACAAGATCCTACGAGCAGTACTTC	CASGLTGTRSYEQYF